The clone carrying this T cell receptor (beta chain) was observed a few times. Its matching antigen is unknown. The CDR3 length is 16 residues. J gave up 7 bases and V 3 bases, and 9 bases lay outside the gene matches. CDR1 and CDR2 (germline): SEHNR, FQNEAQ (reference sequence). This sample is part of a study of blood T cells in healthy people across ages. Study outcomes and limitations: Fewer expanded clones and more diversity marked long-lived versus aged donors.

Primers used in a second PCR of about 7 to 12 cycles were a sample-barcoded 5' primer and a J-beta primer mix. TCRdb fed the 5' RACE reads into MiXCR, producing one record per CDR3 protein. The data contain over a million distinct CDR3 sequences, approximately 25% of them singletons. These sequences were also reported in another study, on T cells of mothers and their children. Per that study: Samples were provided by three healthy Caucasian mothers and their six children. Pairs that are related and pairs that are unrelated have TCR recombination output shaped similarly by thymic selection. Overlap ran slightly, non-significantly higher for related than unrelated mother-child pairs.

Source material: blood. The chain uses TRBV7-9 and TRBJ2-7, with TRBD2 identical over 13 bases. The receptor was derived from a girl aged 2 to 10 in good health. The DNA of the CDR3 is TGTGCCAGCAGCTTCACTACGGTACTAGCGGGAGGGGAGCAGTACTTC. Residues: CASSFTTVLAGGEQYF.